The next 20 T cell receptor beta chains were all read from a single sample in a study of T cells in localized non-small cell lung cancer. The assay was immunoSEQ multiplex PCR, and TCRdb's table has in-frame clones only and misses some. The sample records 35,000 or so clones, roughly nine tenths being singletons. Sequences were derived from peripheral blood, sampled before any cancer treatment. Receptors were obtained from a man aged 40 to 75 with stage I lung adenocarcinoma.

V and J are TRBV10-3 and TRBJ2-7; a weak D match, TRBD1 (6 bases). This CDR3 region has 13 residues. Deletions cut 9 bases from V and 1 base from J, with 13 bases between. CDR1 is ENHRY and CDR2 is SYGVKD in the germline V gene. CDR3 sequence: CAIQGTTSYEQYF. The DNA for the CDR3 is TGTGCCATTCAGGGGACCACGTCCTACGAGCAGTACTTC.

This clone was seen a handful of times. J is TRBJ1-4 and V is TRBV2; tentatively, D is TRBD1 (5 bases). The V end was cut by 5 bases, the J end by 4 bases, with 11 bases between. This CDR3 has 14 residues. Germline V lookup: CDR1 SNHLY, CDR2 FYNNEI. The CDR3 here is CASSRGVHNEKLFF. CDR3 nucleotides: TGTGCCAGCAGTAGAGGGGTCCATAATGAAAAACTGTTTTTT.

CDR3 amino acids: CASSPDGGYNQPQHF. The CDR3 nucleotides read TGCGCCAGCAGCCCGGATGGGGGCTACAATCAGCCCCAGCATTTT. The V gene is TRBV5-1, the J gene TRBJ1-5; D may be TRBD1 (6 bases). Germline values: CDR1 SGHRS, CDR2 YFSETQ. V was cut by 4 bases and J by 3 bases, with 14 bases left in between. The CDR3 runs 15 residues. The variable domain in full, with the rest retrieved from reference TRBV5-1 and TRBJ1-5, is KAGVTQTPRYLIKTRGQQVTLSCSPISGHRSVSWYQQTPGQGLQFLFEYFSETQRNKGNFPGRFSGRQFSNSRSEMNVSTLELGDSALYLCASSPDGGYNQPQHFGDGTRLSIL.

The rearrangement joins TRBV5-1 to TRBJ2-3; 10 nucleotides match TRBD2. Germline V gene data show CDR1 as SGHRS and CDR2 as YFSETQ. The CDR3 extends over 16 amino acids. V lost 4 bases, J lost 4 bases, and 9 bases stayed unmatched. The CDR3 is CASSPGSSGGSDTQYF. The DNA of the CDR3 is TGCGCCAGCAGCCCTGGGTCTAGCGGGGGTTCAGATACGCAGTATTTT.

The chain recombines TRBV9 with TRBJ1-1; the D is unclear. Trimming shortened V by 0 bases and J by 1 base, and 13 bases separated the two germline ends. This CDR3 region has 16 residues. Germline V gene sequence: CDR1 SGDLS, CDR2 YYNGEE. The CDR3 nucleotides read TGTGCCAGCAGCGTAGATCCACAGTGGACGAACACTGAAGCTTTCTTT. This sequence encodes CASSVDPQWTNTEAFF.

V is TRBV6-1 and J is TRBJ2-3; TRBD1 agrees at 10 bases. With V trimmed by 5 bases and J by 6 bases, 5 bases remained unmatched. CDR1 and CDR2 (germline): MNHNS, SASEGT. The CDR3 runs 14 residues. The DNA for the CDR3 is TGTGCCAGCAGTAGGACAGGGGGAGCTGATACGCAGTATTTT. As protein: CASSRTGGADTQYF.

The chain has TRBV5-1 and TRBJ2-7, with D maybe TRBD1 (7 bases). CDR3 length: 14 amino acids. The V gene's germline CDR1 is SGHRS and CDR2 YFSETQ. V dropped 2 bases and J dropped 3 bases, with 12 bases sitting between them. Here the CDR3 DNA reads TGCGCCAGCAGCTTCGCGGGACAGCACTACGAGCAGTACTTC. Protein product: CASSFAGQHYEQYF.

This sequence joins TRBV25-1 and TRBJ2-5, with D possibly being TRBD1 (5 bases). The ends were cut back, 3 bases at V and 13 bases at J, with 18 bases in the middle. The CDR3 is 13 residues long. In germline, CDR1 is MGHDK, CDR2 SYGVNS. The CDR3 nucleotides read TGTGCCAGCAGTGACAGGGCAATCGTCAGTGTGTACTTC. This translates into CASSDRAIVSVYF.

This clone was found a few times. The gene calls are TRBV18 and TRBJ1-5; D remains unclear. This CDR3 has 16 amino acids. Germline V gene sequence: CDR1 KGHSH, CDR2 LQKENI. The V end was cut by 3 bases, the J end by 0 bases, with 12 bases between. CDR3 nucleotides: TGTGCCAGCTCACCCAATATGACCTATAGCAATCAGCCCCAGCATTTT. It codes for CASSPNMTYSNQPQHF.

V is TRBV11-2 and J is TRBJ2-7, with D possibly matching TRBD1 (6 bases). This CDR3 spans 15 amino acids. Between the trimmed V and J ends, which lost 5 bases and 1 base, there was a span of 15 bases. Germline values: CDR1 SGHAT, CDR2 FQNNGV. The DNA for the CDR3 is TGTGCCAGCAGCCCTGGACAGTCTCATTCCTACGAGCAGTACTTC. Residues: CASSPGQSHSYEQYF.

The V and J genes are TRBV5-1 and TRBJ2-5; perhaps TRBD2 as D (5 bases). This CDR3 comprises 14 residues. The germline V gene encodes CDR1 SGHRS and CDR2 YFSETQ. V was trimmed by 0 bases and J by 2 bases, leaving 8 bases between them. CDR3 sequence reads: CASSLGRAQETQYF. The CDR3 coding sequence is TGCGCCAGCAGCTTGGGGCGGGCTCAAGAGACCCAGTACTTC.

Written as DNA, the CDR3 is TGCGCCAGCAGCTTGGGAGGCCAGCGGGGGGGATACAATGAGCAGTTCTTC. Its translation is CASSLGGQRGGYNEQFF. The V call is TRBV5-1, the J call TRBJ2-1; 10 nucleotides align to TRBD2. Trimming took 0 bases from V and 4 from J; bases not matched to a gene: 7. The CDR3 is 17 amino acids. CDR1 SGHRS and CDR2 YFSETQ come from the germline V gene.

The count of this clone is one. The genes are TRBV6-1 and TRBJ2-5, with D possibly being TRBD2 (5 bases). Germline-derived CDR1 and CDR2 are MNHNS and SASEGT. The CDR3 runs to 13 residues. V gave up 4 bases and J gave up 1 base, with 7 bases separating them. This CDR3 is CASSGTSQETQYF. The CDR3 coding sequence is TGTGCCAGCAGTGGCACTAGCCAAGAGACCCAGTACTTC.

This clone is a singleton in its sample. The J gene is TRBJ1-4, the V gene TRBV2; unclear D gene. Germline-derived CDR1 and CDR2 are SNHLY and FYNNEI. Trimming took 4 bases from V and 7 from J, leaving 10 bases between them. The length of the CDR3 is 13 residues. Here the CDR3 DNA reads TGTGCCAGCAGTGGGGGTACGATTGAAAAACTGTTTTTT. Amino acids: CASSGGTIEKLFF.

The gene calls are TRBV27 and TRBJ2-6; D gene uncertain. The germline V gene encodes CDR1 MNHEY and CDR2 SMNVEV (reference sequence). V was shortened by 3 bases and J by 0 bases, with 6 bases between the two germline ends. The CDR3 spans 15 residues. Here the CDR3 DNA reads TGTGCCAGCAGTTTGGACGCCTCTGGGGCCAACGTCCTGACTTTC. This translates into CASSLDASGANVLTF. Looking up the rest from reference TRBV27 and TRBJ2-6 gives the full variable domain: EAQVTQNPRYLITVTGKKLTVTCSQNMNHEYMSWYRQDPGLGLRQIYYSMNVEVTDKGDVPEGYKVSRKEKRNFPLILESPSPNQTSLYFCASSLDASGANVLTFGAGSRLTVL.

In this sample, this clone turned up a few times. V gene TRBV6-5 combines with J gene TRBJ1-6; no clear D gene. V was trimmed by 7 bases and J by 7 bases, leaving 11 bases between them. The CDR3 spans 13 residues. Germline loops: CDR1 MNHEY, CDR2 SVGAGI. The CDR3 loop reads CASKGLENSPLHF. Written as DNA, the CDR3 is TGTGCCAGCAAGGGCCTAGAGAATTCACCCCTCCACTTT.

The chain has TRBV5-1 and TRBJ1-3, with D maybe TRBD1 (6 bases). The CDR3 totals 16 residues. Trimming removed 0 bases at V and 0 bases at J, with 10 bases between. The germline V gene has CDR1 SGHRS and CDR2 YFSETQ. CDR3 bases: TGCGCCAGCAGCTTGGAGGGACACGGCTCTGGAAACACCATATATTTT. Protein sequence: CASSLEGHGSGNTIYF.

The CDR3 loop is CASSSGQGSAGELFF. The DNA of the CDR3 is TGTGCCAGCAGCTCTGGACAGGGGAGCGCCGGGGAGCTGTTTTTT. The genes are TRBV7-6 and TRBJ2-2; 9 bases map to TRBD1. The CDR3 runs to 15 residues. CDR1 is SGHVS, CDR2 FNYEAQ, per germline. The ends lost 4 bases at V and 6 bases at J; junction bases unmatched: 6.

The V call is TRBV5-8, the J call TRBJ1-1, with a weak D call TRBD1 (6 bases). Per the germline V gene, CDR1 is SGHTS and CDR2 is YDEGEE. Trimming shortened V by 4 bases and J by 5 bases, and 21 bases separated the two germline ends. The length of the CDR3 is 16 residues. CDR3 sequence reads: CASSILTGTGITEAFF. The CDR3 nucleotides read TGTGCCAGCAGCATACTCACAGGGACCGGGATAACTGAAGCTTTCTTT.

This rearrangement joins TRBV12-5 to TRBJ1-3; D call uncertain. The V gene's germline CDR1 is LGHNT and CDR2 FRNRAP. V shed 5 bases and J shed 0 bases, with 14 bases lying between them. The CDR3 sequence is 16 residues long. The DNA of the CDR3 is TGTGCTAGTGGTCCCCCGGGGTTCCGCTCTGGAAACACCATATATTTT. Protein: CASGPPGFRSGNTIYF. Full variable domain (remainder filled in from reference TRBV12-5 and TRBJ1-3): DARVTQTPRHKVTEMGQEVTMRCQPILGHNTVFWYRQTMMQGLELLAYFRNRAPLDDSGMPKDRFSAEMPDATLATLKIQPSEPRDSAVYFCASGPPGFRSGNTIYFGEGSWLTVV.